The TCR beta chain under discussion was sequenced for a study of identical twins. CDR3 size: 15 residues. Trimming removed 8 bases from V and 2 bases from J, with 17 bases in between. TCRdb re-derived calls from the 5' RACE reads in MiXCR, one entry per CDR3 protein. The table shows 350,000 to 400,000 distinct CDR3 sequences, with approximately 10% occurring only once. The chain carries TRBV12-3 or TRBV12-4 and TRBJ2-3; D not resolved. The receptor was isolated from a woman aged 45-65 years in good health. Sequencing input: naive T cells sorted from blood. CDR3 sequence (DNA): TGTGCCAGCGTCGGATCTTCGCCTACCACAGATACGCAGTATTTT. This encodes CASVGSSPTTDTQYF.